This T cell receptor beta chain originates from a study of CD4 T cells in relation to SARS-CoV-2 and coronaviruses. General study points: In roughly 60% of donors, memory CD4+ clonotypes crossrecognized SARS-CoV-2 and at least one common cold coronavirus spike.

Assay used: immunoSEQ multiplex PCR; TCRdb lists only in-frame clones, some missing. The sample contains about 56,000 clones, around 90% of which appear only once. Deletions cut 6 bases from V and 3 bases from J, with 12 bases between. This CDR3 is built from 13 residues. Germline CDR1 MNHEY, CDR2 SVGAGI. A word on this clone: The target antigen is unknown.

The V and J genes are TRBV6-5 and TRBJ2-7, with D possibly being TRBD1 (6 bases). This sequence originates from an adult with COVID-19. Sequenced input: naive CD4+ T cells from PBMCs. The sample's subset: naive CD4+ T cells isolated by negative enrichment. The CDR3 loop reads CASRGAGGYEQYF. The CDR3 DNA sequence: TGTGCCAGCAGGGGGGCAGGCGGCTACGAGCAGTACTTC.